This TCR beta chain was retrieved from a study of identical twins. TCRdb reprocessed the 5' RACE reads via MiXCR and lists one record per CDR3 protein. This sample yields some 1,600,000 distinct CDR3 sequences, of which about 32% are seen a single time; about 0.3% belongs to the top ten. Germline V gene lookup returns CDR1 LGHNA and CDR2 YNFKEQ. CDR3 length: 14 residues. For this clonotype: No antigen is known for it. At one end, the junction sequence differs from germline, possibly due to a read error.

Study conclusions and caveats: Diverse VJ usage suggested most zero-insertion clonotypes were not invariant T cells.

The chain employs TRBV4-2 and TRBJ1-2; D is perhaps TRBD1 (5 bases). The TCR comes from a newborn girl in good health. The specimen sequenced was cord blood. The DNA of the CDR3 is TGTGCCAGCAGCCAAGGACAGCCTCTCTATGGCTGCACCTTC. It specifies CASSQGQPLYGCTF.